This T cell receptor beta chain was sequenced in a study of blood T cells in healthy people across ages. Study findings and constraints: It was not known whether donors were CMV positive (a possible confounder of expanded clonotype changes).

This clonotype was seen repeatedly, ten times or more. Its target is unknown. CDR3 length: 13 amino acids. V gave up 0 bases and J gave up 3 bases, with 0 bases separating them. In germline, CDR1 is MNHEY, CDR2 SVGEGT. Next came a second PCR, run for about 6 to 12 cycles, which used a sample-barcoded 5' primer along with a J-beta primer mix. At least 2.5 million CDR3-containing paired-end reads were obtained per sample. TCRdb fed the 5' RACE reads into MiXCR, producing one record per CDR3 protein. The sample lists more than 700,000 distinct CDR3 sequences; 53% were seen once. The source is a man older than 75 in good health. The chain couples TRBV6-2 or TRBV6-3 to TRBJ2-6; D remains unclear. Sequenced input: blood. In nucleotides, the CDR3 is TGTGCCAGCAGTTACTCTGGGGCCAACGTCCTGACTTTC. Translating gives CASSYSGANVLTF.